One sample yielded the 22 T cell receptor beta chains listed below, sequenced in a study of T-cell reconstitution after alpha-beta-depleted transplantation in children. Unique molecular identifiers were used in preparing the TCRbeta library. One entry per CDR3 protein results from TCRdb running MiXCR on the PCR reads. The table has about 610,000 distinct CDR3 sequences, roughly 10% seen once. The source material was PBMCs from the stem cell graft donor, sampled from the stem cell graft. The receptors were sampled from a human donor who donated a stem cell graft to a child with acute myeloid leukemia.

This clonotype was found a few times. The V and J genes are TRBV2 and TRBJ2-7; D is uncertain. This CDR3 is 12 amino acids long. The V gene's germline CDR1 is SNHLY and CDR2 FYNNEI. Deletions cut 4 bases from V and 5 bases from J, with 9 bases between. The CDR3 nucleotides read TGTGCCAGCAGTGGTGGGTCGCACGAGCAGTACTTC. This sequence encodes CASSGGSHEQYF.

The V call is TRBV12-3 or TRBV12-4, the J call TRBJ2-1; D is possibly TRBD2 (5 bases). V shed 3 bases and J shed 0 bases, with 9 bases lying between them. The CDR3 loop spans 15 amino acids. CDR3 coding DNA: TGTGCCAGCAGTTTGATGAGGGTCTCCTACAATGAGCAGTTCTTC. Its protein is CASSLMRVSYNEQFF.

This clonotype came up a few times. This sequence joins TRBV19 and TRBJ2-1; perhaps TRBD2 as D (5 bases). The CDR3 covers 15 residues. V lost 0 bases and J 9 bases, leaving 15 bases between the germline ends. Germline V lookup: CDR1 LNHDA, CDR2 SQIVND (reference sequence). In DNA form, the CDR3 reads TGTGCCAGTAGTATAGAGGCCACTAGATCCACTGAGCAGTTCTTC. This gives the protein CASSIEATRSTEQFF.

This clonotype was observed a few times. The CDR3 DNA reads TGTGCCAGCAGCTTAGCGGGAGCCGGCTCCTACGAGCAGTACTTC. It specifies CASSLAGAGSYEQYF. The V call is TRBV7-2, the J call TRBJ2-7, with D possibly being TRBD2 (5 bases). Germline V gene lookup returns CDR1 SGHTA and CDR2 FQGNSA. Trimming took off 0 bases at V and 0 bases at J, with 9 bases between the two ends. The CDR3 is 15 amino acids. Full variable domain (rest looked up from reference TRBV7-2 and TRBJ2-7): GAGVSQSPSNKVTEKGKDVELRCDPISGHTALYWYRQSLGQGLEFLIYFQGNSAPDKSGLPSDRFSAERTGGSVSTLTIQRTQQEDSAVYLCASSLAGAGSYEQYFGPGTRLTVT.

This chain joins TRBV20-1 and TRBJ1-1; D is unclear. Germline V CDR1 and CDR2: DFQATT, SNEGSKA (reference sequence). V lost 0 bases and J 0 bases, leaving 11 bases between the germline ends. The CDR3 loop spans 15 amino acids. The CDR3 DNA reads TGCAGTGCTAGAGAGAGCACCAGGATGAACACTGAAGCTTTCTTT. As protein: CSARESTRMNTEAFF.

This clonotype has just a few counts. The chain joins TRBV5-1 to TRBJ2-5; the D is unclear. The CDR3 is 15 amino acids. CDR1 and CDR2 from the germline V gene are SGHRS and YFSETQ. The V and J ends lost 0 bases and 4 bases respectively, with 13 bases between them. The CDR3 coding sequence is TGCGCCAGCAGCTTGGCCCTGATTCTCGGAGAGACCCAGTACTTC. This translates into CASSLALILGETQYF.

This clonotype occurred a few times. V and J are TRBV7-3 and TRBJ2-3; D not resolved. The ends were cut back, 3 bases at V and 9 bases at J, with 16 bases in the middle. Germline V gene sequence: CDR1 SGHTA, CDR2 FQGTGA. CDR3 length: 14 amino acids. In nucleotides, the CDR3 is TGTGCCAGCAGCTTCCTGGACGGAACCAGGACGCAGTATTTT. This codes for CASSFLDGTRTQYF.

In its sample, this clonotype was seen a few times. The CDR3, as DNA: TGTGCCAGCAGCCCCCTCACCAGGACCTATGGCTACACCTTC. It translates to CASSPLTRTYGYTF. The chain uses TRBV12-3 or TRBV12-4 and TRBJ1-2; D unresolved. V was shortened by 6 bases and J by 4 bases, with 15 bases between the two germline ends. The CDR3 spans 14 residues.

The sample holds a few counts of this clonotype. The chain carries TRBV30 and TRBJ2-7; a possible D gene is TRBD2 (6 bases). V was shortened by 3 bases and J by 4 bases, with 10 bases between the two germline ends. CDR1 is GTSNPN and CDR2 is SVGIG in the germline V gene (reference sequence). This CDR3 has 12 residues. In DNA, the CDR3 is TGTGCCTGGAGGACTAGTGGTTACGAGCAGTACTTC. Its translation is CAWRTSGYEQYF.

This clonotype was counted a few times. This chain links TRBV28 with TRBJ2-1, with TRBD2 matching 7 bases. The germline V gene encodes CDR1 MDHEN and CDR2 SYDVKM. The CDR3 consists of 15 residues. V shed 4 bases and J 4 bases; nucleotides not matched to a gene: 7. For the CDR3, the DNA is TGTGCCAGCAGTTCCCTTGGGGGAGGGTACAATGAGCAGTTCTTC. It is translated as CASSSLGGGYNEQFF.

V gene TRBV11-2 combines with J gene TRBJ1-5; TRBD1 matches 7 bases. The J segment lost 0 bases and the V segment lost 7 bases, leaving 12 bases of the junction unmatched. CDR1 is SGHAT, CDR2 FQNNGV, per germline. The CDR3 length is 17 residues. The CDR3 here is CASTFGTEGYSNQPQHF. The CDR3 nucleotides read TGTGCCAGCACCTTTGGGACAGAAGGGTATAGCAATCAGCCCCAGCATTTT.

A few counts support this clonotype. V is TRBV4-2 and J is TRBJ2-1, with TRBD1 as a possible D gene (5 bases). The germline V gene has CDR1 LGHNA and CDR2 YNFKEQ. The CDR3 covers 14 residues. Between the trimmed V and J ends, which lost 4 bases and 5 bases, there was a span of 12 bases. This CDR3 reads CASSPWTNDNEQFF. The CDR3 DNA is TGTGCCAGCAGCCCGTGGACAAATGACAATGAGCAGTTCTTC.

There are a few counts of this clonotype. This chain connects TRBV20-1 to TRBJ2-3; the D is unclear. Germline V gene data show CDR1 as DFQATT and CDR2 as SNEGSKA (reference sequence). CDR3 length equals 15 residues. The germline V and J ends were trimmed by 3 bases and 4 bases, with 17 bases remaining between them. The CDR3 bases are TGCAGTGCTAGCGGGTTGGATGATTTCGCAGATACGCAGTATTTT. This translates into CSASGLDDFADTQYF.

This clonotype was found a few times. The V gene is TRBV20-1, the J gene TRBJ2-6; D possibly corresponds to TRBD2 (5 bases). The CDR3 has 15 residues. Germline V gene data show CDR1 as DFQATT and CDR2 as SNEGSKA (reference sequence). V lost 0 bases to trimming and J lost 2 bases, with 8 bases between them. CDR3 nucleotides: TGCAGTGCTAGAGATACGCGGGCTGGGGCCAACGTCCTGACTTTC. Amino acid sequence: CSARDTRAGANVLTF.

This sequence joins TRBV24-1 and TRBJ1-5; D possibly corresponds to TRBD1 (5 bases). The CDR3 runs 17 residues. The V gene lost 2 bases and the J gene lost 1 base, with 14 bases spanning the gap. Germline V gene sequence: CDR1 KGHDR, CDR2 SFDVKD. CDR3 nucleotides: TGTGCCACCAGTGATTCCTCGGGACGGGCGAGCAATCAGCCCCAGCATTTT. This codes for CATSDSSGRASNQPQHF.

The J gene is TRBJ1-4, the V gene TRBV7-9; D gene unclear. Germline CDR1 reads SEHNR; CDR2 reads FQNEAQ (reference sequence). Trimming cost V 2 bases and J 7 bases, with 8 bases left between them. The CDR3 consists of 13 residues. CDR3 nucleotide sequence: TGTGCCAGCAGCTTACAGAAAAGTGAAAAACTGTTTTTT. This encodes CASSLQKSEKLFF.

This clonotype was picked up many times. The J gene is TRBJ2-1, the V gene TRBV29-1; possibly TRBD1 for D (5 bases). Trimming removed 0 bases from V and 0 bases from J, with 9 bases in between. Germline loops: CDR1 SQVTM, CDR2 ANQGSEA. CDR3 length: 15 residues. CDR3: CSVEDGDSSYNEQFF. As DNA, the CDR3 is TGCAGCGTTGAAGATGGAGACAGCTCCTACAATGAGCAGTTCTTC.

The J gene is TRBJ2-3, the V gene TRBV27; 9 bases line up with TRBD2. The CDR3 runs 18 residues. The germline gives CDR1 MNHEY, CDR2 SMNVEV (reference sequence). Losses at the gene ends were 1 base for V and 2 bases for J; bases not matched to a gene: 10. Here the CDR3 DNA reads TGTGCCAGCAGTTTATTTCCCTTAGCGGGAGTAACCACAGATACGCAGTATTTT. Amino acid sequence: CASSLFPLAGVTTDTQYF.

The chain carries TRBV7-2 and TRBJ1-2; weak D call: TRBD1 (6 bases). Trimming shortened V by 1 base and J by 3 bases, and 9 bases separated the two germline ends. Germline lookup yields CDR1 SGHTA and CDR2 FQGNSA. CDR3 length: 14 amino acids. The CDR3 coding sequence is TGTGCCAGCAGCTTAGGGGACAAAGACTATGGCTACACCTTC. Amino acids: CASSLGDKDYGYTF.

This clonotype was seen ten or more times. The V gene is TRBV20-1, the J gene TRBJ2-7; the match to TRBD2 covers 10 bases. The CDR3 sequence is 13 residues long. V lost 6 bases, J lost 4 bases, and 6 bases stayed unmatched. Per the germline V gene, CDR1 is DFQATT and CDR2 is SNEGSKA (reference sequence). The CDR3 DNA is TGCAGTGCCCCAGCGGGAGGGCCTTACGAGCAGTACTTC. This gives the protein CSAPAGGPYEQYF.

The V gene is TRBV5-1, the J gene TRBJ2-7; 8 bases agree with TRBD2. Per the germline V gene, CDR1 is SGHRS and CDR2 is YFSETQ. This CDR3 region has 16 residues. Losses at the gene ends were 0 bases for V and 4 bases for J; bases not matched to a gene: 9. CDR3 nucleotide sequence: TGCGCCAGCAGCTTGGAGGCGGGAGGTATTGAATACGAGCAGTACTTC. Amino acids: CASSLEAGGIEYEQYF.

The chain carries TRBV20-1 and TRBJ1-1; possible D gene TRBD1, 5 bases. From germline, CDR1 is DFQATT and CDR2 SNEGSKA (reference sequence). V dropped 0 bases and J dropped 4 bases, with 15 bases sitting between them. CDR3 length: 15 residues. This chain's CDR3 is CSARDPGIYATEAFF. CDR3 sequence (DNA): TGCAGTGCTAGAGATCCAGGGATATATGCCACTGAAGCTTTCTTT.